The source of this TCR beta chain is a study of T cells in Graves' hyperthyroidism and ophthalmopathy. Background on the study: At the time of initial diagnosis and before any treatment, peripheral blood was collected.

Amplification of TCR beta CDR3 regions used RNA as the template. The TCR CDR3 first-round RT-PCR relied on the HTBI primer set. MiXCR was run by TCRdb on the multiplex PCR reads, yielding one entry per CDR3 protein. In the table there are 300,000 or so distinct CDR3 sequences, approximately 15% of which are singletons. The CDR3 loop spans 15 amino acids. Germline CDR1 reads LGHDT; CDR2 reads YNNKEL (reference sequence). V lost 5 bases, J lost 4 bases, and 14 bases lay in between. Clinical symptoms, serum thyroxine, TRAb, thyroid ultrasound and orbital computed tomography established diagnosis. The PBMCs were sourced from fresh peripheral blood (about 10 ml). This clonotype was recorded at least ten times.

The specimen sequenced was blood. The rearrangement uses TRBV3-1 and TRBJ2-2, with a tentative D call TRBD2 (6 bases). The receptor comes from a man between 25 and 39 years old with Graves' hyperthyroidism. In DNA, the CDR3 is TGTGCCAGCAGCTTTCAGTCGGGAGTCACCGGGGAGCTGTTTTTT. Protein product: CASSFQSGVTGELFF.